Listed here are 12 T cell receptor beta chains from one sample, sequenced in a study of cytomegalovirus exposure and HLA in healthy donors. The PCR employed 60 Vbeta primers together with 13 Jbeta primers. The method was immunoSEQ multiplex PCR; TCRdb's version includes in-frame clones alone and lacks a portion of them. The table lists more than 85,000 clones, 60% to 85% of them singletons, with roughly 1.9% in the top ten. Sequenced: PBMCs. These receptors all stem from a boy aged 5-17 years in good health and CMV-seronegative.

The chain is built from TRBV7-9 and TRBJ2-2, with 10 bases fitting TRBD2. This CDR3 is built from 17 residues. Germline trimming cut 7 bases from V and 6 bases from J; bases unmatched to any gene: 14. Germline V gene data show CDR1 as SEHNR and CDR2 as FQNEAQ (reference sequence). CDR3 amino acids: CASTPGRSSGSAGELFF. The CDR3 DNA reads as TGTGCCAGCACCCCGGGCAGGTCTAGCGGGAGCGCCGGGGAGCTGTTTTTT.

The genes are TRBV6-5 and TRBJ2-1, with D tentatively TRBD1 (5 bases). The CDR3 is 13 amino acids. The germline V gene encodes CDR1 MNHEY and CDR2 SVGAGI. V shed 2 bases and J shed 10 bases, with 12 bases lying between them. As DNA, the CDR3 is TGTGCCAGCAGTTACCATTCGGCAGGGGAGCAGTTCTTC. Protein sequence: CASSYHSAGEQFF.

The chain combines TRBV29-1 with TRBJ1-2; no clear D. The CDR3 length is 12 residues. Germline V gives CDR1 SQVTM, CDR2 ANQGSEA. Trimming took off 4 bases at V and 5 bases at J, with 11 bases between the two ends. The CDR3 spells CSVVTVPYGYTF. CDR3 nucleotides: TGCAGCGTTGTAACAGTTCCTTATGGCTACACCTTC. The whole variable domain, filled in from reference TRBV29-1 and TRBJ1-2, reads SAVISQKPSRDICQRGTSLTIQCQVDSQVTMMFWYRQQPGQSLTLIATANQGSEATYESGFVIDKFPISRPNLTFSTLTVSNMSPEDSSIYLCSVVTVPYGYTFGSGTRLTVV.

This clone appeared a few times. The V and J genes are TRBV6-5 and TRBJ2-1; 8 nucleotides line up with TRBD1. The length of the CDR3 is 14 residues. Germline assignment: CDR1 MNHEY and CDR2 SVGAGI. J lost 10 bases, V lost 2 bases, and 7 bases had no gene match. The CDR3 region is CASSYGQGAREQFF. The CDR3 coding sequence is TGTGCCAGCAGTTACGGGCAGGGGGCGAGGGAGCAGTTCTTC.

The V call is TRBV4-3, the J call TRBJ1-4; no definite D call. In germline, CDR1 is LGHNA, CDR2 YSLEER. The CDR3 extends over 15 amino acids. The V end lost 1 base, the J end lost 12 bases, and 18 bases lay between the germline ends. Here the CDR3 DNA reads TGCGCCAGCAGCCAAGGATCGGACGGGCGGGCGCAACTGTTTTTT. It yields the protein CASSQGSDGRAQLFF.

The J gene is TRBJ2-7, the V gene TRBV7-9; D is unclear. The germline CDR1 and CDR2 sequences are SEHNR and FQNEAQ (reference sequence). The CDR3 runs 14 residues. Deletions cut 3 bases from V and 1 base from J, with 10 bases between. CDR3 sequence: CASSFGPGSYEQYF. In nucleotides, the CDR3 is TGTGCCAGCAGCTTCGGTCCAGGATCCTACGAGCAGTACTTC. Variable domain in full (rest from reference TRBV7-9 and TRBJ2-7): DTGVSQNPRHKITKRGQNVTFRCDPISEHNRLYWYRQTLGQGPEFLTYFQNEAQLEKSRLLSDRFSAERPKGSFSTLEIQRTEQGDSAMYLCASSFGPGSYEQYFGPGTRLTVT.

V usage is TRBV4-1 and J usage is TRBJ1-1; D unresolved. Looked up from germline, CDR1 is MGHRA and CDR2 is YSYEKL. This CDR3 region has 13 residues. The V end was cut by 4 bases, the J end by 1 base, with 7 bases between. The CDR3 protein is CASSRTTNTEAFF. CDR3 nucleotides: TGCGCCAGCAGCCGAACAACGAACACTGAAGCTTTCTTT.

This rearrangement joins TRBV7-2 to TRBJ2-7; TRBD1 agrees at 8 bases. With 7 bases clipped from V and 2 bases from J, the junction kept 10 bases outside the gene matches. CDR1 is SGHTA, CDR2 FQGNSA, per germline. CDR3 length: 15 residues. The DNA of the CDR3 is TGTGCCAGCATTTACGGGGACAGGTCAACCTACGAGCAGTACTTC. Translating gives CASIYGDRSTYEQYF.

This clone was seen only a few times. This chain links TRBV2 with TRBJ1-5, with D unclear. The ends were cut back, 8 bases at V and 6 bases at J, with 14 bases in the middle. CDR1 and CDR2 (germline): SNHLY, FYNNEI. This CDR3 region has 13 residues. CDR3 in amino acids: CASERDYSQPQHF. DNA for the CDR3: TGTGCCAGCGAACGGGATTACAGTCAGCCCCAGCATTTT. The full variable domain, rest sourced from reference TRBV2 and TRBJ1-5, is EPEVTQTPSHQVTQMGQEVILRCVPISNHLYFYWYRQILGQKVEFLVSFYNNEISEKSEIFDDQFSVERPDGSNFTLKIRSTKLEDSAMYFCASERDYSQPQHFGDGTRLSIL.

V and J are TRBV5-1 and TRBJ2-7; 7 bases map to TRBD2. V lost 3 bases, J lost 1 base, and 1 base stayed unmatched. Germline V CDR1 and CDR2: SGHRS, YFSETQ. This CDR3 has 13 residues. In nucleotides, the CDR3 is TGCGCCAGCAGCTGGGGGGGTTCCTACGAGCAGTACTTC. Translating it yields CASSWGGSYEQYF.

The chain employs TRBV11-3 and TRBJ2-7; D might be TRBD1 (6 bases). V gave up 0 bases and J gave up 3 bases, with 9 bases separating them. The V gene's germline CDR1 is SGHNT and CDR2 YENEEA. This CDR3 region has 14 residues. The chain's CDR3 is CASSLEGRGYEQYF. In DNA form, the CDR3 reads TGTGCCAGCAGCTTAGAGGGCAGGGGCTACGAGCAGTACTTC.

The chain carries TRBV6-5 and TRBJ1-2; no definite D call. This CDR3 is built from 16 residues. The germline V gene has CDR1 MNHEY and CDR2 SVGAGI. Deletions cut 0 bases from V and 2 bases from J, with 13 bases between. DNA of the CDR3: TGTGCCAGCAGTTACTCGAGGGCGGACCAAAACTATGGCTACACCTTC. It codes for CASSYSRADQNYGYTF.